The rows below give T cell receptor beta chains drawn from one sample of a study of blood T cell repertoires in COVID-19. Clones were sequenced by immunoSEQ multiplex PCR, and TCRdb holds only the in-frame ones, with some missing. The sample holds about 76,000 clones, more than 75% seen once. Sequencing was done on a sample of peripheral blood. Receptors were obtained from a human donor in a cohort sampled during active COVID-19. The CDR3 runs from the conserved cysteine through the conserved F or W. A D gene is named only where the DNA matches it firmly. Rows give clone size only sometimes, using once, few, many, or a class for an expanded clone.

NA	TRBV6-2/TRBV6-3	TRBJ1-5	NA	TGTGCCAGCAGTAGGGGGAATAGCAATCAGCCCCAGCATTTT	CASSRGNSNQPQHF
NA	TRBV7-9	TRBJ1-3	NA	TGTGCCAGCAGCCCGGGACACCGCTCTGGAAACACCATATATTTT	CASSPGHRSGNTIYF
NA	TRBV10-2	TRBJ1-3	NA	TGCGCCAGCAGTGAGGGGGGGGTGTCTGGAAACACCATATATTTT	CASSEGGVSGNTIYF
NA	TRBV27	TRBJ2-2	NA	TGTGCCAGCAGGACAACAGGGAATTTGAACACCGGGGAGCTGTTTTTT	CASRTTGNLNTGELFF
TRBD2	TRBV10-1	TRBJ2-5	NA	TGCGCCAGCAGTGAGCCGGGGGGTGAAGAGACCCAGTACTTC	CASSEPGGEETQYF
NA	TRBV4-2	TRBJ2-3	NA	TGTGCCAGCAGCCAGACAAGTTGGAGCACAGATACGCAGTATTTT	CASSQTSWSTDTQYF
NA	TRBV5-6	TRBJ2-7	NA	TGTGCCAGCAGCTTGCTTGGGCCGGGGGAGCAGTACTTC	CASSLLGPGEQYF
NA	TRBV5-1	TRBJ2-5	NA	TGCGCCAGCAGCCCCTATGCAGCGACGGAGACCCAGTACTTC	CASSPYAATETQYF
TRBD1	TRBV19	TRBJ1-3	NA	TGTGCCAGTACCTCCGTTGGACAGGGGGAAGATGGAAACACCATATATTTT	CASTSVGQGEDGNTIYF
NA	TRBV29-1	TRBJ1-1	NA	TGCAGCGCGGACAGAGAGATGAACACTGAAGCTTTCTTT	CSADREMNTEAFF
NA	TRBV11-2	TRBJ2-2	NA	TGTGCCAGCAGCTTAGCTTTGTACACCGGGGAGCTGTTTTTT	CASSLALYTGELFF
TRBD2	TRBV4-2	TRBJ2-3	NA	TGTGCCAGCAGCCAAGACGATGGTGGACTAGCCACTAGCACAGATACGCAGTATTTT	CASSQDDGGLATSTDTQYF
NA	TRBV5-1	TRBJ2-3	NA	TGCGCCAGCAGCGTTCCCGGGAGCACAGATACGCAGTATTTT	CASSVPGSTDTQYF
NA	TRBV19	TRBJ1-2	NA	TGTGCCACCCAACTGTCGGGGGGAGGTGGCTACACCTTC	CATQLSGGGGYTF
TRBD1	TRBV11-3	TRBJ1-5	NA	TGTGCCAGCAGCTTAGAAGTGGGAGACAGGGGGGATCAGCCCCAGCATTTT	CASSLEVGDRGDQPQHF
NA	TRBV19	TRBJ1-1	NA	TGTGCCAGTAGTAAAGGGGGTTTCACTGAAGCTTTCTTT	CASSKGGFTEAFF
TRBD1	TRBV18	TRBJ1-5	NA	TGTGCCAGCTCACCAATGGACAGGGACTATCAGCCCCAGCATTTT	CASSPMDRDYQPQHF
NA	TRBV9	TRBJ1-2	NA	TGTGCCAGCAGCGAAAACTCGAACTATGGCTACACCTTC	CASSENSNYGYTF
TRBD1	TRBV5-4	TRBJ1-3	NA	TGTGCCAGCAGCCCGGGACAGGGAGACGGGAGCGTTGGCCCCATATATTTT	CASSPGQGDGSVGPIYF
TRBD1	TRBV7-9	TRBJ1-3	NA	TGTGCCAGCAGCGTACAGGGGTCCGGAAACACCATATATTTT	CASSVQGSGNTIYF
NA	TRBV7-6	TRBJ2-7	NA	TGTGCCAGCAGCTTAGACAGGGACGGTAACGAGCAGTACTTC	CASSLDRDGNEQYF
TRBD1	TRBV5-1	TRBJ2-2	NA	TGCGCCAGCAGCTTGCGTACAGGGGCCCTGAACACCGGGGAGCTGTTTTTT	CASSLRTGALNTGELFF
NA	TRBV4-2	TRBJ1-2	NA	TGTGCCAGCAGCCAAGGGGGGGGGAACTATGGCTACACCTTC	CASSQGGGNYGYTF
NA	TRBV3-1/TRBV3-2	TRBJ1-1	NA	TGTGCCAGCAGCCCAGGGGAGGGGACCCCCGCTTTCTTT	CASSPGEGTPAFF
TRBD1	TRBV30	TRBJ2-7	once	TGTGCCTCTGACAGGGGGCATCTGAGGGAGCAGTACTTC	CASDRGHLREQYF